This TCR beta chain was sequenced for a study of blood T cells in healthy people across ages. Study-wide results and caveats: Possibly, changes in expanded clonotypes were confounded because donor CMV status was unknown.

A second PCR, run for 7 to 11 cycles, used a sample-barcoded 5' primer plus a J-beta primer mix. Each cDNA molecule was tagged by a template-switch adaptor with 12 random nucleotides. Each CDR3 protein gets one entry after TCRdb re-called the 5' RACE reads with MiXCR. The repertoire includes some 550,000 distinct CDR3 sequences, about 45% of them detected once, and roughly 24% sits in the top ten. CDR1 MNHEY and CDR2 SMNVEV come from the germline V gene (reference sequence). V was pared by 8 bases and J by 8 bases, with 10 bases between. The CDR3 is 11 amino acids. Comments on this clonotype: Its antigen is currently unknown.

J is TRBJ2-1 and V is TRBV27; D unresolved. The TCR sequence derives from a man older than 75 in good health. Sequencing was done on a sample of blood. CDR3 sequence: CASSHHHEQFF. The CDR3 nucleotides read TGTGCCAGCTCCCACCACCATGAGCAGTTCTTC.